This TCR beta chain was sequenced in a study of technical replicates of blood from a handful of donors. Trimming shortened V by 3 bases and J by 5 bases, and 8 bases separated the two germline ends. The CDR3 spans 12 residues. Germline lookup yields CDR1 KGHSH and CDR2 LQKENI. Sequencing used immunoSEQ multiplex PCR; TCRdb keeps in-frame clones, though not all of them. The sample holds about 73,000 clones, roughly 93% seen once. The TCR sequence derives from a human donor in good health. This chain connects TRBV18 to TRBJ2-7, with no clear D. The sequencing sample was made of T cells isolated from PBMCs. CDR3 sequence (DNA): TGTGCCAGCTCACCGTCCCAGAACGAGCAGTACTTC. Amino acid sequence: CASSPSQNEQYF.